The entry below gives a single TCR beta chain sequence along with its context. Sequencing was performed with immunoSEQ multiplex PCR; in TCRdb, only in-frame clones are kept and a portion is missing. The top ten clones hold under 3.5% of a sample with about 170,000 clones, about four fifths of them seen once. The CDR3 runs to 17 residues. J gave up 4 bases and V 2 bases, and 7 bases lay outside the gene matches. The germline V gene has CDR1 MNHEY and CDR2 SMNVEV (reference sequence). This entry belongs to a study of blood T cell repertoires in COVID-19. Study in general: Sources were T cells, B-cell-depleted T cells, or PBMCs; the material itself was cDNA or gDNA.

The specimen was peripheral blood. The chain is built from TRBV27 and TRBJ2-1, with 11 bases lining up with TRBD2. This receptor was obtained from an elderly woman with COVID-19, enrolled during active disease. CDR3 amino acids: CASSLRFIAGGYNEQFF. Here the CDR3 DNA reads TGTGCCAGCAGTTTACGGTTTATAGCGGGAGGGTACAATGAGCAGTTCTTC.